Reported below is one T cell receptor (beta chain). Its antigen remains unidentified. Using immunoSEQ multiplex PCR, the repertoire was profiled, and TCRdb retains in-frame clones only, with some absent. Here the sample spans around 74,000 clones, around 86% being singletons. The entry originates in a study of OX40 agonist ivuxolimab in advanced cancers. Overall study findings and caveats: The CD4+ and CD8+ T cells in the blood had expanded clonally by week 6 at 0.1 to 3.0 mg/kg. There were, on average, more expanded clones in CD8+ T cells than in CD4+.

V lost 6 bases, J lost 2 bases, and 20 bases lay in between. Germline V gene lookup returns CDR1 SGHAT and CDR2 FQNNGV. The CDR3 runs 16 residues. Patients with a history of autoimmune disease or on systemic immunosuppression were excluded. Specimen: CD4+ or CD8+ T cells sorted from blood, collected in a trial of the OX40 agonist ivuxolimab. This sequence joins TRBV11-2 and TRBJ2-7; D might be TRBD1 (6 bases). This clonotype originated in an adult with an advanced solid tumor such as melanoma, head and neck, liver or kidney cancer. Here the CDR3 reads CASRQSIYRAPYEQYF. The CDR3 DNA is TGTGCCAGCAGACAGAGTATATACAGGGCCCCCTACGAGCAGTACTTC.